This T cell receptor beta chain comes out of a study of T cell responses to AZD1222 COVID-19 vaccine. The study, taken as a whole, reports: The donor group comprised mostly white British people and more females; the analysis possibly underestimated clonal diversity. The span of vaccine-associated CD4 TCRs extended across spike, with dominance at 160-218 and 743-854. Unmutated variant regions are reportedly the target of nearly half of TCRs that are spike-specific.

Clones were read by immunoSEQ multiplex PCR, and TCRdb kept only the in-frame ones, dropping some. The sample consists of 150,000 to 200,000 clones, about 90% of them appearing once. With respect to this clone: Antigen specificity is unknown.

The CDR3 sequence is 13 residues long. J lost 6 bases, V lost 2 bases, and 3 bases had no gene match. The germline gives CDR1 SGHDT, CDR2 YYEEEE. This chain joins TRBV5-6 and TRBJ2-3; 7 bases map to TRBD2. This specimen was peripheral blood, taken 28 days after the second AZD1222 dose. The receptor comes from an adult who received the AZD1222 COVID-19 vaccine. The CDR3 spells CASSLFGGDTQYF. CDR3 bases: TGTGCCAGCAGCTTATTCGGGGGGGATACGCAGTATTTT.